Presented here are 3 T cell receptor beta chains from one specimen sequenced in a study of T cell responses to AZD1222 COVID-19 vaccine. The assay was immunoSEQ multiplex PCR, and TCRdb's table has in-frame clones only and misses some. The data hold 86,000 or so clones, with around 83% observed a single time. Here the sequenced sample was peripheral blood, taken 28 days after the second AZD1222 dose. The receptors derive from an adult who received the AZD1222 COVID-19 vaccine.

The sample holds a few counts of this clone. This rearrangement joins TRBV21-1 to TRBJ2-7; no DNA check was done on the table's D call, TRBD1. TRBV21-1 constitutes a pseudogene. This CDR3 spans 16 amino acids. CDR3 region: CASSALKAGNFHEQYF. Written as DNA, the CDR3 is TGTGCCAGCAGCGCGCTGAAGGCAGGGAATTTCCACGAGCAGTACTTC.

V and J are TRBV7-8 and TRBJ1-1; weak D call: TRBD1 (5 bases). CDR3 length equals 14 residues. V was trimmed by 5 bases and J by 0 bases, leaving 10 bases between them. CDR1 and CDR2 (germline): SGHVS, FQNEAQ. Here the CDR3 DNA reads TGTGCCAGCAGCGCCCAGGGACTGAACACTGAAGCTTTCTTT. Protein sequence: CASSAQGLNTEAFF.

The chain has TRBV30 and TRBJ1-1; TRBD1 aligns across 8 bases. V shed 8 bases, J shed 4 bases, and the junction held 3 bases outside the gene matches. CDR3 size: 11 residues. CDR1 GTSNPN and CDR2 SVGIG come from the germline V gene (reference sequence). The CDR3 DNA sequence: TGTGCCGGTGACAGGGGCACTGAAGCTTTCTTT. Residues: CAGDRGTEAFF.